The clone carrying this T cell receptor beta chain was counted a few times. Its antigen is still unknown. These data originate in a study of T cell repertoires in cytomegalovirus infection. Study as a whole: Recently identified HLA-C-restricted and well-studied HLA-B-restricted CMV epitopes were used. Indications came from public TCR beta signatures; they pointed to CMV infection and to a matching HLA type.

TCRdb analysed the reads with MiXCR anew, one entry per CDR3 protein. The sample includes fewer than 650,000 distinct CDR3 sequences, 40% of them seen just once. Trimming shortened V by 5 bases and J by 0 bases, and 11 bases separated the two germline ends. From germline, CDR1 is MDHEN and CDR2 SYDVKM. The CDR3 length is 15 residues. Study observations and caveats: Cumulated frequencies of public TCR beta families served to identify carriers of CMV plus the relevant HLA. Clonotypes of TCR beta that were HLA-C-restricted and CMV-specific dominated the ex vivo response.

This clonotype was sampled from a human donor in good health (CMV status not recorded). Some clones in this sample may be carry-over from other donors' samples. The starting material was cultured PBMCs, obtained from culture after CMV antigen stimulation. The gene calls are TRBV28 and TRBJ1-5; D unclear. CDR3 sequence reads: CASSGVANSNQPQHF. The DNA for the CDR3 is TGTGCCAGCAGTGGGGTTGCGAATAGCAATCAGCCCCAGCATTTT.